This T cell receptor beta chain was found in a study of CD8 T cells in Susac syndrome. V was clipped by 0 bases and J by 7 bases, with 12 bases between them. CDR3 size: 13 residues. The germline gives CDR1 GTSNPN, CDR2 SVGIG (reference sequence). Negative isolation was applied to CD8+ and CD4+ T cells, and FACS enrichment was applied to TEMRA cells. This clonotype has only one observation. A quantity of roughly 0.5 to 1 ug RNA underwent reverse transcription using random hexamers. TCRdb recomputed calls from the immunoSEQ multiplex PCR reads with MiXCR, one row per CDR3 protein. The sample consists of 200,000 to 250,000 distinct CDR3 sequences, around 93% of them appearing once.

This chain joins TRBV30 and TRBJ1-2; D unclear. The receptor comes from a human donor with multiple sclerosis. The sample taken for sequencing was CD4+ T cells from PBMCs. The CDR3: CAWSVGGRGGYTF. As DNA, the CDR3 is TGTGCCTGGAGTGTAGGTGGACGCGGTGGCTACACCTTC.